The 17 T cell receptor beta chains below all came from one sample that was sequenced in a study of Graves' ophthalmopathy and Graves' hyperthyroidism. Amplification of TCR beta CDR3 regions used RNA transcripts. An initial RT-PCR round employing HTBI primers preceded a second-round multiplex PCR. TCRdb processed the multiplex PCR reads anew with MiXCR; each CDR3 protein has one entry. The repertoire holds roughly 420,000 distinct CDR3 sequences, more than 20% seen once, with 3% in the top ten. The sample was peripheral blood. These receptors all stem from a woman younger than 30 with stable Graves' hyperthyroidism.

This clonotype was seen ten or more times. The chain combines TRBV11-2 with TRBJ1-1; the D is unclear. The CDR3 contains 11 residues. Trimming stripped 3 bases from V and 10 bases from J, with 9 bases between. Germline V gene data show CDR1 as SGHAT and CDR2 as FQNNGV. As DNA, the CDR3 is TGTGCCAGCAGCTTTCGGGATCGAGCTTTCTTT. Amino acids: CASSFRDRAFF.

This clonotype was found many times. The chain has TRBV19 and TRBJ2-5; D is ambiguous. Trimming took 3 bases from V and 1 from J, leaving 12 bases between them. The CDR3 extends over 15 amino acids. Germline V lookup: CDR1 LNHDA, CDR2 SQIVND (reference sequence). The CDR3 bases are TGTGCCAGTAGTATGAGGAAGTGGTCCCAAGAGACCCAGTACTTC. Translation gives CASSMRKWSQETQYF.

This clonotype has ten or more counts. The gene calls are TRBV13 and TRBJ1-2; D is uncertain. The germline gives CDR1 PRHDT, CDR2 FYEKMQ (reference sequence). The germline V and J ends were trimmed by 5 bases and 4 bases, with 20 bases remaining between them. The CDR3 is 16 residues long. The CDR3 reads CASSRLDGPWSYGYTF. The CDR3, as DNA: TGTGCCAGCAGCCGCCTGGACGGCCCGTGGAGCTATGGCTACACCTTC. The full variable domain, its missing parts supplied by reference TRBV13 and TRBJ1-2, is AAGVIQSPRHLIKEKRETATLKCYPIPRHDTVYWYQQGPGQDPQFLISFYEKMQSDKGSIPDRFSAQQFSDYHSELNMSSLELGDSALYFCASSRLDGPWSYGYTFGSGTRLTVV.

The V gene is TRBV7-3, the J gene TRBJ2-2; D is uncertain. CDR3 length: 14 amino acids. CDR1 is SGHTA, CDR2 FQGTGA, per germline. The germline V and J ends were trimmed by 3 bases and 2 bases, with 7 bases remaining between them. The CDR3 DNA sequence: TGTGCCAGCAGCTTGAGTCACAACACCGGGGAGCTGTTTTTT. Translating gives CASSLSHNTGELFF.

This clonotype was recorded at least ten times. The rearrangement links TRBV9 to TRBJ1-1; 8 bases match TRBD1. The germline gives CDR1 SGDLS, CDR2 YYNGEE. The junction had 5 bases not matched to a gene; V was cut back by 4 bases and J by 0 bases. The length of the CDR3 is 15 residues. The CDR3 nucleotides are TGTGCCAGCAGCAACGGACAGGGACTGAACACTGAAGCTTTCTTT. Its translation: CASSNGQGLNTEAFF.

This clonotype was recorded at least ten times. DNA for the CDR3: TGTGCCAGCAGTTACGGGGCCACCTACGAGCAGTACTTC. Protein product: CASSYGATYEQYF. The rearrangement uses TRBV27 and TRBJ2-7, with D perhaps assigned TRBD1 or TRBD2 (5 bases each). Germline loops: CDR1 MNHEY, CDR2 SMNVEV (reference sequence). The CDR3 spans 13 residues. The V end was cut by 4 bases, the J end by 2 bases, with 9 bases between.

This clonotype has a count of ten or more. The rearrangement links TRBV7-9 to TRBJ2-7; D may match TRBD1 or TRBD2 (5 bases each). With 5 bases removed from V and 3 bases from J, the gap between germline ends came to 14 bases. CDR3 length: 14 amino acids. CDR1 is SEHNR, CDR2 FQNEAQ, per germline (reference sequence). For the CDR3, the DNA is TGTGCCAGCAGCCAAACCGGGACCAACTACGAGCAGTACTTC. This encodes CASSQTGTNYEQYF.

At least ten counts were recorded for this clonotype. The CDR3 sequence is CASQGTYNSPLHF. Written as DNA, the CDR3 is TGTGCTAGCCAAGGCACCTATAATTCACCCCTCCACTTT. The genes are TRBV12-5 and TRBJ1-6; D is uncertain. The CDR3 is made up of 13 amino acids. Per germline, CDR1 LGHNT and CDR2 FRNRAP. The V and J ends lost 9 bases and 2 bases respectively, with 8 bases between them.

This clonotype was detected many times. The chain employs TRBV20-1 and TRBJ2-7, with 7 nucleotides matching TRBD2. V shed 8 bases and J 3 bases; nucleotides not matched to a gene: 13. The CDR3 runs 14 residues. CDR1 and CDR2 (germline): DFQATT, SNEGSKA (reference sequence). CDR3 sequence: CSLQRWDYFYEQYF. For the CDR3, the DNA is TGCAGTCTCCAGCGATGGGACTACTTCTACGAGCAGTACTTC.

This clonotype was picked up many times. The chain recombines TRBV15 with TRBJ2-7; possible D gene TRBD1, 5 bases. CDR3 length: 17 amino acids. Germline V gene lookup returns CDR1 LNHNV and CDR2 YYDKDF (reference sequence). V shed 0 bases and J shed 2 bases, with 17 bases lying between them. CDR3 loop: CATSRDAIQGRAYEQYF. DNA of the CDR3: TGTGCCACCAGCAGAGACGCGATCCAGGGTAGAGCCTACGAGCAGTACTTC.

The genes are TRBV12-3 or TRBV12-4 and TRBJ1-1; TRBD1 matches 11 bases. V gave up 3 bases and J gave up 4 bases; unmatched junction bases: 7. This CDR3 is built from 16 residues. The CDR3 loop reads CASSLTTGTGGTEAFF. In DNA form, the CDR3 reads TGTGCCAGCAGTTTGACAACCGGGACAGGGGGCACTGAAGCTTTCTTT.

This clonotype was seen only a few times. A much larger clone lies a single base off, so this may be a read error. This chain connects TRBV28 to TRBJ2-7; D is uncertain. Germline CDR1 MDHEN, CDR2 SYDVKM. V dropped 7 bases and J dropped 5 bases, with 18 bases sitting between them. The CDR3 runs 14 residues. DNA for the CDR3: TGTGCCAGCACCAAATCGCAGTCTGAAAACGAGCAGTACTTC. Its protein product is CASTKSQSENEQYF.

There are many counts of this clonotype. The rearrangement joins TRBV6-2 or TRBV6-3 to TRBJ2-7, with 7 bases fitting TRBD2. Germline V CDR1 and CDR2: MNHEY, SVGEGT. The CDR3 totals 13 residues. After removal of 8 bases from V and 3 bases from J, the junction contained 7 bases not matched to a gene. CDR3 in amino acids: CASSQRTSYEQYF. CDR3 nucleotide sequence: TGTGCCAGCTCCCAGAGGACTAGCTACGAGCAGTACTTC.

This clonotype has just a few counts. The chain employs TRBV11-2 and TRBJ2-3; 15 nucleotides match TRBD2. J was trimmed by 2 bases and V by 4 bases; bases with no gene match: 7. The CDR3 runs to 18 residues. Germline loops: CDR1 SGHAT, CDR2 FQNNGV. DNA for the CDR3: TGTGCCAGCAGCTCCTCCGGGACTAGCGGGAGGTTCACAGATACGCAGTATTTT. It encodes CASSSSGTSGRFTDTQYF. Variable domain in full (rest from reference TRBV11-2 and TRBJ2-3): EAGVAQSPRYKIIEKRQSVAFWCNPISGHATLYWYQQILGQGPKLLIQFQNNGVVDDSQLPKDRFSAERLKGVDSTLKIQPAKLEDSAVYLCASSSSGTSGRFTDTQYFGPGTRLTVL.

This clonotype has a count of ten or more. The V call is TRBV12-3 or TRBV12-4, the J call TRBJ2-7; 9 bases match TRBD1. V was pared by 5 bases and J by 0 bases, with 5 bases of the junction left unmatched. This CDR3 region has 15 residues. The CDR3 spells CASSPLTGGSYEQYF. DNA of the CDR3: TGTGCCAGCAGTCCACTGACAGGGGGCTCCTACGAGCAGTACTTC.

V and J are TRBV27 and TRBJ1-5; D is unclear. The germline V gene encodes CDR1 MNHEY and CDR2 SMNVEV (reference sequence). Deletions cut 8 bases from V and 4 bases from J, with 15 bases between. This CDR3 has 14 residues. The CDR3 sequence is CASRSRGSNQPQHF. Here the CDR3 DNA reads TGTGCCAGCCGCTCCCGGGGTTCAAATCAGCCCCAGCATTTT.

This clonotype showed up many times. The rearrangement links TRBV6-9 to TRBJ2-6, with D perhaps assigned TRBD1 or TRBD2 (5 bases each). The CDR3 runs to 18 residues. V lost 4 bases and J lost 0, with 16 bases in between. Germline V gene lookup returns CDR1 MNHGY and CDR2 SVAAGI. CDR3 sequence (DNA): TGTGCCAGCAGTTTGGTGGCAGGGACCTACTCTGGGGCCAACGTCCTGACTTTC. Amino acid sequence: CASSLVAGTYSGANVLTF.